The T cell receptor beta chain described here comes from a study of a mutant IDH1 vaccine in newly diagnosed glioma. Across the study: Patients received eight vaccinations in weeks 1, 3, 5, 7, 11, 15, 19, 23. Averaging roughly 40 years of age, treated patients were 62.5% male and about 38% female. It was radiotherapy, temozolomide, or both that patients received previously, with most receiving both. General study results and limits: Variations in leading peripheral T cell clonotypes appeared to have no connection with pseudoprogression.

V shed 3 bases, J shed 5 bases, and the junction held 1 base outside the gene matches. Germline-derived CDR1 and CDR2 are KGHSH and LQKENI. The CDR3 runs 16 residues. As concerns this clone: The antigen is unknown.

Time point of the sample: week 11, during vaccination. Mutant IDH1 20-mer peptide, at 300 ug, made up each vaccine dose, with topical imiquimod. Libraries were prepared by immunoSEQ multiplex PCR; TCRdb keeps only in-frame clonotypes and omits some of them. The data hold about 60,000 clones, with approximately 84% observed a single time. Sequencing was performed on PBMCs, taken from a glioma patient whose treatment included an IDH1 peptide vaccine. This receptor was identified in a woman aged 45-60 years with glioma. The chain recombines TRBV18 with TRBJ2-1; 16 nucleotides line up with TRBD2. This CDR3 reads CASSPGTSGGDNEQFF. The CDR3 DNA reads TGTGCCAGCTCACCCGGGACTAGCGGGGGGGACAATGAGCAGTTCTTC.